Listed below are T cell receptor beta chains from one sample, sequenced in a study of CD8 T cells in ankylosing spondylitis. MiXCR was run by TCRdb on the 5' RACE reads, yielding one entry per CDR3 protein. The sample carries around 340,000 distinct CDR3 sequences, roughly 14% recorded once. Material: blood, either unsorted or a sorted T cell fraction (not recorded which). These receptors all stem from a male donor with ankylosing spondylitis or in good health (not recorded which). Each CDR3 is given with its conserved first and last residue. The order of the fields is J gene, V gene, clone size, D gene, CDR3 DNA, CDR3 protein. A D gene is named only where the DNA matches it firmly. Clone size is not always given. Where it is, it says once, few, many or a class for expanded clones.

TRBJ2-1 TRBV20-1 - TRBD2 TGCAGTGTTGTCGGGTCTAGCGGGAGCCAGCAGTTCTTC CSVVGSSGSQQFF
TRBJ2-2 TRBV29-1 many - TGCAGCGTTGTACGGGGGACCGGGGAGCTGTTTTTT CSVVRGTGELFF
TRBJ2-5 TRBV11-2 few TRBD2 TGTGCCAGCAGCTTAGGTAGCGGGGGGGTCCAAGAGACCCAGTACTTC CASSLGSGGVQETQYF
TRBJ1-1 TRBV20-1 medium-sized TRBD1 TGCAGTGCAGACAGGGCGAACACTGAAGCTTTCTTT CSADRANTEAFF
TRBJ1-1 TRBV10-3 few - TGTGCCATCAGTGTAGGGTTCGCTGAAGCTTTCTTT CAISVGFAEAFF
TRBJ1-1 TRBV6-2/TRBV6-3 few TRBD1 TGTGCCAGCAGTTGGGGACAGGGGATAGGACGGAGCACTGAAGCTTTCTTT CASSWGQGIGRSTEAFF
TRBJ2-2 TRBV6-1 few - TGTGCCAGCAGTGTCGACTGGATCGGGACGGGGGAGCTGTTTTTT CASSVDWIGTGELFF
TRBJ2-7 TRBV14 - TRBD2 TGTGCCAGCAGCCAAGAGACTAGCGGGAGCCCCTACGAGCAGTACTTC CASSQETSGSPYEQYF
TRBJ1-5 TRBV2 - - TGTGCCAGCAGCGACAGGATCAATCAGCCCCAGCATTTT CASSDRINQPQHF
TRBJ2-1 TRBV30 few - TGTGCCTGGAGCCCACTACTACGAGGGGATGAGCAGTTCTTC CAWSPLLRGDEQFF
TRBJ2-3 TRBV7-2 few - TGTGCCAGCAGCCCACCCGGGGGAAGCGGCGATACGCAGTATTTT CASSPPGGSGDTQYF
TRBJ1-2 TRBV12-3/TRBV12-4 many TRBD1 TGTGCCAGCAGTCGGACAGGGGCTAACTATGGCTACACCTTC CASSRTGANYGYTF
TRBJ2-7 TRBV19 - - TGTGCCAGTAGTCCGGACGACGCGGAGCAGTACTTC CASSPDDAEQYF
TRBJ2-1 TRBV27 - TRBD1 TGTGCCAGCAGTCCCCGGACAGGGGAAAATGAGCAGTTCTTC CASSPRTGENEQFF
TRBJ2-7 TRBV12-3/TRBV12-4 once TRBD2 TGTGCCAGCAGGCTGGTCGGCGGGGGGAGGGTCAACGAGCAGTACTTC CASRLVGGGRVNEQYF
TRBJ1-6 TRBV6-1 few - TGTGCCAGTGAAGGGGGATCACCCCTCCACTTT CASEGGSPLHF
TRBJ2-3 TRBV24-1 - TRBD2 TGTGCCACCAGTGATGCCGGAGCGGGGAGCACAGATACGCAGTATTTT CATSDAGAGSTDTQYF
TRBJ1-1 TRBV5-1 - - TGCGCCAGCAGCTGGGAGAAACAGGGCCTTAACACTGAAGCTTTCTTT CASSWEKQGLNTEAFF
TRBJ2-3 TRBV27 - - TGTGCCAGCAGTAGACCCCCGGGGCAGTATTTT CASSRPPGQYF
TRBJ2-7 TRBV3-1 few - TGTGCCAGCAGCCAAGATGGGGTCGAGCAGTACTTC CASSQDGVEQYF
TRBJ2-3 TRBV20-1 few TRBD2 TGCAGTGCTAGTTATGGCCTAGCGGTCACAGATACGCAGTATTTT CSASYGLAVTDTQYF
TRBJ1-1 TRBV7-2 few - TGTGCCAGCAGCCCGGGTGGGGGCATGAACACTGAAGCTTTCTTT CASSPGGGMNTEAFF
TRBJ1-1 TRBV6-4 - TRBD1 TGTGCCAGCCAGGGGGATCTTAACACTGAAGCTTTCTTT CASQGDLNTEAFF
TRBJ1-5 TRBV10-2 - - TGCGCCAGCAGGAATGCAGGTAGCAATCAGCCCCAGCATTTT CASRNAGSNQPQHF
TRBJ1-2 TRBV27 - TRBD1 TGTGCCAGCAGTTTATCCGGACAGGTGGGAGGCTACACCTTC CASSLSGQVGGYTF
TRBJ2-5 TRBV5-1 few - TGCGCCTCTCGATCTGAGGGCCGACAAGAGACCCAGTACTTC CASRSEGRQETQYF
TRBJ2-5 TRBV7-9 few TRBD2 TGTGCCAGCAGCCAAGGGACTAGCGGGAGCGCCGAGACCCAGTACTTC CASSQGTSGSAETQYF
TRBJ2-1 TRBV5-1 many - TGCGCCAGCAGGCCCGGGGGGCGGGGACGATACAATGAGCAGTTCTTC CASRPGGRGRYNEQFF
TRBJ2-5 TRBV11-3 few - TGTGCCAGCAGCTTAGATCTTGTCCGAGGGGGCCAAGAGACCCAGTACTTC CASSLDLVRGGQETQYF
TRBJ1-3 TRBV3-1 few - TGTGCCAGCAGCCAAGATTGGCCTAATCCCGGAAACACCATATATTTT CASSQDWPNPGNTIYF
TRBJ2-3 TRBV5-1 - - TGCGCCAGCAGCTTGGCCTCGTCAGGGGCCACAGATACGCAGTATTTT CASSLASSGATDTQYF
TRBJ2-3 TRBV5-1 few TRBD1 TGCGCCAGCAGCTTGGGGGACAGGAAATCCACAGATACGCAGTATTTT CASSLGDRKSTDTQYF
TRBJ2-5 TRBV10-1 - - TGCGCCAGCAGTGAGTCAGCCCGGGAGACCCAGTACTTC CASSESARETQYF
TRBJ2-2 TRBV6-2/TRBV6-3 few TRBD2 TGTGCCAGCAGACCTAGCGGCGGTGCGGGGGAGCTGTTTTTT CASRPSGGAGELFF
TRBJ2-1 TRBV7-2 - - TGTGCCAGCAGCTACTCCCGAGGGTTTAGTTCACACAATGAGCAGTTCTTC CASSYSRGFSSHNEQFF
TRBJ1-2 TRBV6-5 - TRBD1 TGTGCCAGCAGTTTCACACAGGGGACCAACTATGGCTACACCTTC CASSFTQGTNYGYTF
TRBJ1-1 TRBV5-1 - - TGCGCCAGCAGCTTGGGGGACCAGGGTTACACTGAAGCTTTCTTT CASSLGDQGYTEAFF
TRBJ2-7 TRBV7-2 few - TGTGCCAGCAGCTTAGAAATCCAGTCCGAGCAGTACTTC CASSLEIQSEQYF
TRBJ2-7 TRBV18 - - TGTGCCAGCTCAAGAGGCTCAAGCTCCTACGAGCAGTACTTC CASSRGSSSYEQYF
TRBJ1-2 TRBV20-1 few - TGCAGTGCTAGAGATCGGGGAACAGGGAATGGCTACACCTTC CSARDRGTGNGYTF